The 9 T cell receptor beta chains given below trace back to one sample, sequenced in a study of T cells in Graves' hyperthyroidism and ophthalmopathy. The source material, RNA transcripts, was used to amplify TCR beta CDR3 regions. The primer set for the first-round RT-PCR of the TCR CDR3 was HTBI. Using its own MiXCR run on the multiplex PCR reads, TCRdb lists one record per CDR3 protein. The sample yields 400,000 or so distinct CDR3 sequences, approximately 14% seen once. Sequenced material: blood. Every receptor here comes from a woman aged 60 to 75 with Graves' ophthalmopathy.

This chain links TRBV5-5 with TRBJ1-6; the D is unclear. There are 14 residues in the CDR3. Per the germline V gene, CDR1 is SGHKS and CDR2 is YYEKEE (reference sequence). V lost 1 base and J lost 8, with 10 bases in between. CDR3 nucleotides: TGTGCCAGCAGCTTGAGGGAATTCGATTCACCCCTCCACTTT. It is translated as CASSLREFDSPLHF. The full variable domain, in which reference TRBV5-5 and TRBJ1-6 provide the parts outside the CDR3, is DAGVTQSPTHLIKTRGQQVTLRCSPISGHKSVSWYQQVLGQGPQFIFQYYEKEERGRGNFPDRFSARQFPNYSSELNVNALLLGDSALYLCASSLREFDSPLHFGNGTRLTVT.

This clonotype was counted at least ten times. This chain joins TRBV20-1 and TRBJ2-6, with a weak D call TRBD1 (5 bases). V lost 2 bases and J lost 0, with 11 bases in between. Per germline, CDR1 DFQATT and CDR2 SNEGSKA (reference sequence). The CDR3 loop spans 16 amino acids. For the CDR3, the DNA is TGCAGTGCTAGACGGCAGGGTACCTCTGGGGCCAACGTCCTGACTTTC. The encoded protein is CSARRQGTSGANVLTF.

The chain carries TRBV4-1 and TRBJ2-5, with D perhaps TRBD2 (6 bases). CDR3 length: 16 amino acids. V gave up 1 base and J gave up 1 base, with 13 bases separating them. Germline CDR1 and CDR2: MGHRA and YSYEKL. CDR3 DNA sequence: TGCGCCAGCAGCCAAGTCTCAGGCGGGGCCCAAGAGACCCAGTACTTC. This encodes CASSQVSGGAQETQYF.

The gene calls are TRBV29-1 and TRBJ1-1; D not resolved. Between the trimmed V and J ends, which lost 4 bases and 6 bases, there was a span of 9 bases. CDR1 and CDR2 from the germline V gene are SQVTM and ANQGSEA. The CDR3 runs 11 residues. CDR3 amino acids: CSVVRNPEAFF. The DNA of the CDR3 is TGCAGCGTTGTCCGAAATCCTGAAGCTTTCTTT.

This clonotype has a count of ten or more. The rearrangement joins TRBV27 to TRBJ2-7; weak D call: TRBD1 (6 bases). Germline V gene lookup returns CDR1 MNHEY and CDR2 SMNVEV (reference sequence). V was cut by 6 bases and J by 6 bases, with 18 bases left in between. This CDR3 comprises 14 residues. The CDR3 coding sequence is TGTGCCAGCAGCTACTACAGGGATGCAGTCGAGCAGTACTTC. Translated: CASSYYRDAVEQYF.

This clonotype came up many times. J is TRBJ1-5 and V is TRBV28, with TRBD1 as a possible D gene (5 bases). This CDR3 has 13 residues. Between the trimmed V and J ends, which lost 6 bases and 5 bases, there was a span of 11 bases. Germline V gene data show CDR1 as MDHEN and CDR2 as SYDVKM. This CDR3 reads CASRGGRHQPQHF. DNA for the CDR3: TGTGCCAGCAGGGGGGGGAGACATCAGCCCCAGCATTTT. The complete variable domain, with remaining parts taken from reference TRBV28 and TRBJ1-5, reads DVKVTQSSRYLVKRTGEKVFLECVQDMDHENMFWYRQDPGLGLRLIYFSYDVKMKEKGDIPEGYSVSREKKERFSLILESASTNQTSMYLCASRGGRHQPQHFGDGTRLSIL.

This rearrangement joins TRBV5-5 to TRBJ2-5, with D perhaps being TRBD1 or TRBD2 (5 bases each). The V end lost 0 bases, the J end lost 5 bases, and 14 bases lay between the germline ends. Per the germline V gene, CDR1 is SGHKS and CDR2 is YYEKEE (reference sequence). The CDR3 totals 15 residues. CDR3 loop: CASSLEGTQSETQYF. In DNA, the CDR3 is TGTGCCAGCAGCTTGGAAGGGACCCAGAGTGAGACCCAGTACTTC.

This clonotype was found a few times. The chain combines TRBV6-2 or TRBV6-3 with TRBJ2-7; 9 nucleotides align to TRBD2. Trimming took 2 bases from V and 4 from J; bases not matched to a gene: 15. The CDR3 is made up of 18 amino acids. Per the germline V gene, CDR1 is MNHEY and CDR2 is SVGEGT. For the CDR3, the DNA is TGTGCCAGCAGTTACCCTCTCTTAGCGGGAGCGTCGATTTACGAGCAGTACTTC. As protein: CASSYPLLAGASIYEQYF.

This clonotype was recorded at least ten times. The chain combines TRBV11-2 with TRBJ2-2, with TRBD1 matching 7 bases. Unmatched junction bases numbered 3, after V lost 2 bases and J lost 3 bases. This CDR3 is built from 15 residues. Germline CDR1 SGHAT, CDR2 FQNNGV. The CDR3 here is CASSLRGRDTGELFF. In DNA, the CDR3 is TGTGCCAGCAGCTTAAGGGGGCGAGACACCGGGGAGCTGTTTTTT.